Detailed here is one T cell receptor (beta chain). The CDR3 consists of 14 residues. Trimming removed 1 base from V and 4 bases from J, with 8 bases in between. Germline assignment: CDR1 SGHTA and CDR2 FQGNSA. The sample originates from a study of shared clonotypes between healthy human individuals. Produced via immunoSEQ multiplex PCR; TCRdb's table is partial and in-frame only. The sample lists 600,000 to 750,000 clones, less than 95% occurring once. The chain combines TRBV7-2 with TRBJ1-3; D may be TRBD1 (5 bases). Sequenced input: memory CD8+ T cells from PBMCs. Subset given: CD45RO+ cells pooled with CCR7-negative TemRA cells. The TCR originated in a man younger than 35 in good health. Some clones in this sample may be carry-over from other donors' samples. CDR3 sequence (DNA): TGTGCCAGCAGCTTAGGTGGGGGGGGAAACACCATATATTTT. This translates into CASSLGGGGNTIYF.